This is a list of T cell receptor beta chains from one sample in a study of cytomegalovirus exposure and HLA in healthy donors. Assay: immunoSEQ multiplex PCR; the TCRdb copy retains only in-frame clones and omits some. Of around 120,000 clones listed, approximately 86% are singletons. The sample taken for sequencing was PBMCs. The source is a boy between 10 and 17 years old in good health and CMV-seronegative. Each CDR3 is given with its conserved first and last residue. Each record gives: D gene, V gene, J gene, clone size, CDR3 DNA, CDR3 protein. A D gene is named only where the DNA matches it firmly. Some rows mark clone size as missing; the rest say once, few, many or name a class of expanded clone.

D gene: -
V gene: TRBV5-1
J gene: TRBJ2-7
clone size: -
CDR3 DNA: TGCGCCAGCAGCTACTCAAGGAGCTCCTACGAGCAGTACTTC
CDR3 protein: CASSYSRSSYEQYF

D gene: -
V gene: TRBV4-3
J gene: TRBJ2-7
clone size: -
CDR3 DNA: TGCGCCAGCAGCCAAGACACCGTGGGAGCGAGTTCCTACGAGCAGTACTTC
CDR3 protein: CASSQDTVGASSYEQYF

D gene: TRBD1
V gene: TRBV5-4
J gene: TRBJ2-2
clone size: many
CDR3 DNA: TGTGCCAGCAGCCCGTTACAGGGGGCTTCCGGGGAGCTGTTTTTT
CDR3 protein: CASSPLQGASGELFF

D gene: -
V gene: TRBV27
J gene: TRBJ1-2
clone size: few
CDR3 DNA: TGTGCCAGCAGTTTAGGACAGAACTATGGCTACACCTTC
CDR3 protein: CASSLGQNYGYTF

D gene: -
V gene: TRBV19
J gene: TRBJ1-2
clone size: -
CDR3 DNA: TGTGCCAGTAGTATAAGTCAGGGCAACAGCTGTGGCTACACCTTC
CDR3 protein: CASSISQGNSCGYTF

D gene: TRBD1
V gene: TRBV5-1
J gene: TRBJ1-2
clone size: -
CDR3 DNA: TGCGCCAGCAGCCCTACCGGGACAGGGGAGGGCTACACCTTC
CDR3 protein: CASSPTGTGEGYTF

D gene: -
V gene: TRBV5-4
J gene: TRBJ2-1
clone size: -
CDR3 DNA: TGTGCCAGCAGCACAGCAGAGACGGCGAACAATGAGCAGTTCTTC
CDR3 protein: CASSTAETANNEQFF

D gene: -
V gene: TRBV4-3
J gene: TRBJ1-2
clone size: few
CDR3 DNA: TGCGCCAGCAGTCTGACCGGGGGTTATGGCTACACCTTC
CDR3 protein: CASSLTGGYGYTF

D gene: TRBD1
V gene: TRBV5-4
J gene: TRBJ2-5
clone size: -
CDR3 DNA: TGTGCCAGCAGCTTGGAGGTGGGAAGGGGGCCTGAGACCCAGTACTTC
CDR3 protein: CASSLEVGRGPETQYF

D gene: -
V gene: TRBV5-1
J gene: TRBJ2-1
clone size: -
CDR3 DNA: TGCGCCAGCAGCGCCTTAGGCTCTAGCTCCTACAATGAGCAGTTCTTC
CDR3 protein: CASSALGSSSYNEQFF

D gene: -
V gene: TRBV21-1
J gene: TRBJ1-1
clone size: -
CDR3 DNA: TGTGCCAGCAGCAAAGCGGTCAGGGGCGAGAACACTGAAGCTTTCTTT
CDR3 protein: CASSKAVRGENTEAFF

D gene: TRBD1
V gene: TRBV19
J gene: TRBJ1-5
clone size: -
CDR3 DNA: TGTGCCAGTAGCAGGGAAACGGGGACAGGGGGCTCGAGCAATCAGCCCCAGCATTTT
CDR3 protein: CASSRETGTGGSSNQPQHF

D gene: -
V gene: TRBV4-1
J gene: TRBJ1-1
clone size: -
CDR3 DNA: TGCGCCAGCAGCCAAGAGGGGAGAGCGGACACTGAAGCTTTCTTT
CDR3 protein: CASSQEGRADTEAFF

D gene: TRBD2
V gene: TRBV7-2
J gene: TRBJ2-5
clone size: once
CDR3 DNA: TGTGCCAGCAGCTTAGGTGGGACTAGCGGGGAGACCCAGTACTTC
CDR3 protein: CASSLGGTSGETQYF

D gene: -
V gene: TRBV29-1
J gene: TRBJ1-3
clone size: -
CDR3 DNA: TGCAGCGTTTTTTCAGGGGAAGGAAACACCATATATTTT
CDR3 protein: CSVFSGEGNTIYF

D gene: TRBD1
V gene: TRBV7-3
J gene: TRBJ2-7
clone size: -
CDR3 DNA: TGTGCCAGCAGCCAGACAGGGGGTTCCTACGAGCAGTACTTC
CDR3 protein: CASSQTGGSYEQYF

D gene: -
V gene: TRBV2
J gene: TRBJ2-7
clone size: -
CDR3 DNA: TGTGCCAGCAGGGACCTAGCGCTGCGGTACTTC
CDR3 protein: CASRDLALRYF

D gene: TRBD1
V gene: TRBV6-5
J gene: TRBJ1-2
clone size: -
CDR3 DNA: TGTGCCAGCAGTGAACAGGGGAGCTACACCTTC
CDR3 protein: CASSEQGSYTF

D gene: -
V gene: TRBV6-1
J gene: TRBJ2-7
clone size: -
CDR3 DNA: TGTGCCAGCAGTGAGGCCCCCCGCCACGAGCAGTACTTC
CDR3 protein: CASSEAPRHEQYF

D gene: TRBD1
V gene: TRBV5-4
J gene: TRBJ1-1
clone size: -
CDR3 DNA: TGTGCCAGCAGCTTTTCTCGGTCCCGGACAGGGCCGAACACTGAAGCTTTCTTT
CDR3 protein: CASSFSRSRTGPNTEAFF

D gene: TRBD1
V gene: TRBV5-1
J gene: TRBJ2-2
clone size: -
CDR3 DNA: TGCGCCAGCAGCAACACAGGGGTGACGACCGGGGAGCTGTTTTTT
CDR3 protein: CASSNTGVTTGELFF

D gene: TRBD2
V gene: TRBV27
J gene: TRBJ2-7
clone size: -
CDR3 DNA: TGTGCCAGCAGTTTACTCTCTAGCGGTACACTCCATGGCGAGCAGTACTTC
CDR3 protein: CASSLLSSGTLHGEQYF

D gene: -
V gene: TRBV2
J gene: TRBJ1-5
clone size: -
CDR3 DNA: TGTGCCAGCAGCCGCCGTCCTCCATCACAGATCAATCAGCCCCAGCATTTT
CDR3 protein: CASSRRPPSQINQPQHF

D gene: -
V gene: TRBV27
J gene: TRBJ2-7
clone size: -
CDR3 DNA: TGTGCCACCTCCAAAGGCCGGGAAAACTCCTACGAGCAGTACTTC
CDR3 protein: CATSKGRENSYEQYF

D gene: TRBD1
V gene: TRBV5-4
J gene: TRBJ2-5
clone size: -
CDR3 DNA: TGTGCCAGCAGCTTAGGACAGGCTTCGGTCCAAGAGACCCAGTACTTC
CDR3 protein: CASSLGQASVQETQYF

D gene: TRBD1
V gene: TRBV27
J gene: TRBJ2-5
clone size: -
CDR3 DNA: TGTGCCAGCAGGCAGGGACAGAACCAAGAGACCCAGTACTTC
CDR3 protein: CASRQGQNQETQYF

D gene: -
V gene: TRBV25-1
J gene: TRBJ2-1
clone size: once
CDR3 DNA: TGTGCCAGCAGTGAGAGACCCGGGACACCCTACAATGAGCAGTTCTTC
CDR3 protein: CASSERPGTPYNEQFF

D gene: -
V gene: TRBV27
J gene: TRBJ2-7
clone size: medium-sized
CDR3 DNA: TGTGCCAGCAGTTTATCTCCCCCTTACGAGCAGTACTTC
CDR3 protein: CASSLSPPYEQYF

D gene: -
V gene: TRBV29-1
J gene: TRBJ2-3
clone size: -
CDR3 DNA: TGCAGCGTTGTCCAGGGGACAGATACGCAGTATTTT
CDR3 protein: CSVVQGTDTQYF

D gene: TRBD1
V gene: TRBV6-1
J gene: TRBJ1-5
clone size: -
CDR3 DNA: TGTGCCAGCAGAGTCGACAGGGGGAATCAGCCCCAGCATTTT
CDR3 protein: CASRVDRGNQPQHF

D gene: -
V gene: TRBV10-1
J gene: TRBJ1-1
clone size: -
CDR3 DNA: TGCGCCAGCAGTTCCCACAGGAGGAACACTGAAGCTTTCTTT
CDR3 protein: CASSSHRRNTEAFF

D gene: TRBD1
V gene: TRBV30
J gene: TRBJ1-3
clone size: -
CDR3 DNA: TGTGCCTGGACGACCGGGACAGGGGGGACTGGAAACACCATATATTTT
CDR3 protein: CAWTTGTGGTGNTIYF

D gene: -
V gene: TRBV7-6
J gene: TRBJ2-1
clone size: -
CDR3 DNA: TGTGCCAGCAGCCCCCCGGAGGGGGCCTATGAGCAGTTCTTC
CDR3 protein: CASSPPEGAYEQFF

D gene: -
V gene: TRBV29-1
J gene: TRBJ1-1
clone size: once
CDR3 DNA: TGCAGCGTTGCTGGCCTGGACAGCCACACTGAAGCTTTCTTT
CDR3 protein: CSVAGLDSHTEAFF

D gene: -
V gene: TRBV7-8
J gene: TRBJ2-1
clone size: -
CDR3 DNA: TGTGCCAGCGGTCAGGGGAATGAGCAGTTCTTC
CDR3 protein: CASGQGNEQFF